Listed below are T cell receptor beta chains from one sample, sequenced in a study of shared clonotypes between healthy human individuals. Clones were read by immunoSEQ multiplex PCR, and TCRdb kept only the in-frame ones, dropping some. The sample lists 2 million to 3 million clones; more than 85% were seen once. Sequenced material: naive CD4+ T cells from PBMCs. Receptors originate from a man aged 18 to 29 in good health. Some clones in this sample may be carry-over from other donors' samples. The conserved cysteine and the conserved F or W are not part of the CDR3 here. Fields, in order: CDR3 protein, J gene, V gene.

cdr3_aa: ATSTLGLAYNEQF
j_call: TRBJ2-1
v_call: TRBV15

cdr3_aa: ASSYPRGQALSYEQY
j_call: TRBJ2-7
v_call: TRBV6-7

cdr3_aa: ASSFSGSSTDTQY
j_call: TRBJ2-3
v_call: TRBV9

cdr3_aa: ASSLGGTAETQY
j_call: TRBJ2-5
v_call: TRBV7-2

cdr3_aa: ASSEGMRTEAF
j_call: TRBJ1-1
v_call: TRBV6-1

cdr3_aa: ASSPGRELGQPQH
j_call: TRBJ1-5
v_call: TRBV27

cdr3_aa: ASIGWRTGFPSERETDTQY
j_call: TRBJ2-3
v_call: TRBV21-1

cdr3_aa: ASSRYYLAGGPAAGELF
j_call: TRBJ2-2
v_call: TRBV7-2

cdr3_aa: ASNYRGSTEAF
j_call: TRBJ1-1
v_call: TRBV19

cdr3_aa: ADGKGALGDTEAF
j_call: TRBJ1-1
v_call: TRBV7-9

cdr3_aa: ATMAFLLSHEQY
j_call: TRBJ2-7
v_call: TRBV15

cdr3_aa: ASSPDIPSGNTIY
j_call: TRBJ1-3
v_call: TRBV18

cdr3_aa: ASSYSTRYTEAF
j_call: TRBJ1-1
v_call: TRBV6-5

cdr3_aa: ASSSPGTLYEQY
j_call: TRBJ2-7
v_call: TRBV5-1

cdr3_aa: ASSRDQGLNTEAF
j_call: TRBJ1-1
v_call: TRBV5-1

cdr3_aa: ASTRENTGELF
j_call: TRBJ2-2
v_call: TRBV2

cdr3_aa: ASGQTAQSSYNSPLH
j_call: TRBJ1-6
v_call: TRBV9

cdr3_aa: ASSFNGQDEKLF
j_call: TRBJ1-4
v_call: TRBV28

cdr3_aa: ASSFPGRRNEQF
j_call: TRBJ2-1
v_call: TRBV28